Below, 8 T cell receptor beta chains from the same sample are listed, as sequenced in a study of T cell repertoires in cytomegalovirus infection. TCRdb fed the reads into MiXCR, producing one record per CDR3 protein. The sample lists roughly 730,000 distinct CDR3 sequences; roughly 33% were seen once. No antigen has been identified for these receptors. Sequences were derived from cultured PBMCs, sampled from culture after CMV antigen stimulation. All receptors derive from a human donor in good health (CMV status not recorded). Some clones in this sample may be carry-over from other donors' samples.

As to this clonotype: A much larger clone lies a single base off, so this may be a read error. The chain is built from TRBV6-6 and TRBJ1-4; D not certain. This CDR3 contains 13 residues. Germline-derived CDR1 and CDR2 are MNHNY and SVGAGI (reference sequence). The V gene lost 4 bases and the J gene lost 0 bases, with 3 bases spanning the gap. CDR3 in amino acids: CASSWATNEKLFF. CDR3 sequence (DNA): TGTGCCAGCAGTTGGGCAACTAATGAAAAACTGTTTTTT.

This clonotype has more than one count but fewer than ten. V usage is TRBV19 and J usage is TRBJ1-4; the match to TRBD1 covers 9 bases. Germline V gives CDR1 LNHDA, CDR2 SQIVND (reference sequence). The CDR3 is made up of 15 amino acids. The J segment lost 8 bases and the V segment lost 2 bases, leaving 6 bases of the junction unmatched. The DNA for the CDR3 is TGTGCCAGTAGTATAACACCCGGGACAGGGGAAAAACTGTTTTTT. Its translation is CASSITPGTGEKLFF.

V and J are TRBV7-9 and TRBJ1-1; TRBD1 is a possible D gene (5 bases). This CDR3 region has 14 residues. CDR1 SEHNR and CDR2 FQNEAQ come from the germline V gene (reference sequence). The ends were cut back, 5 bases at V and 1 base at J, with 11 bases in the middle. The CDR3 nucleotides are TGTGCCAGCAGCCAACAGGAGCGGAACACTGAAGCTTTCTTT. Its translation is CASSQQERNTEAFF.

CDR3 DNA: TGTGCCAGCAGCACAGACACTGCGGAGTACTTC. It translates to CASSTDTAEYF. The V call is TRBV6-8, the J call TRBJ2-7; D ambiguous. CDR3 size: 11 residues. Trimming left V 6 bases short and J 11 bases short, with 14 bases between. Germline V lookup: CDR1 MNHGY, CDR2 SAAAGT.

The chain joins TRBV6-6 to TRBJ2-3; tentatively, D is TRBD2 (5 bases). V lost 6 bases, J lost 2 bases, and 12 bases lay in between. The CDR3 sequence is 14 residues long. The germline V gene has CDR1 MNHNY and CDR2 SVGAGI (reference sequence). The CDR3 coding sequence is TGTGCCAGCAGGACAAGAGGGAACACAGATACGCAGTATTTT. It specifies CASRTRGNTDTQYF.

This clonotype came up many times. This rearrangement joins TRBV7-6 to TRBJ1-6; D ambiguous. CDR1 SGHVS and CDR2 FNYEAQ come from the germline V gene. The CDR3 is 18 residues long. Trimming took 0 bases from V and 6 from J, leaving 18 bases between them. In nucleotides, the CDR3 is TGTGCCAGCAGCTTAGCGTTTCGGGGTTCACACTTTAATTCACCCCTCCACTTT. The encoded protein is CASSLAFRGSHFNSPLHF.

The V and J genes are TRBV5-4 and TRBJ2-7; 10 bases map to TRBD1. Germline V CDR1 and CDR2: SGHNT, YYREEE (reference sequence). J was trimmed by 4 bases and V by 3 bases; bases with no gene match: 7. CDR3 length: 15 residues. The CDR3 protein is CASSWGQGSRYEQYF. CDR3 sequence (DNA): TGTGCCAGCAGCTGGGGACAGGGGAGTAGGTACGAGCAGTACTTC.

The V call is TRBV6-2 or TRBV6-3, the J call TRBJ2-5; 8 bases map to TRBD2. Germline V lookup: CDR1 MNHEY, CDR2 SVGEGT. This CDR3 is built from 15 residues. Unmatched junction bases numbered 12, after V lost 5 bases and J lost 7 bases. DNA for the CDR3: TGTGCCAGCAGTGAAGTCGGGGGGGCCCTTGGGACCCAGTACTTC. Protein product: CASSEVGGALGTQYF.